This TCR beta chain came from a study of cytomegalovirus exposure and HLA in healthy donors. The CDR3 is 13 amino acids. The V end lost 3 bases, the J end lost 3 bases, and 8 bases lay between the germline ends. Per germline, CDR1 MNHEY and CDR2 SMNVEV (reference sequence). The PCR had 60 Vbeta and 13 Jbeta primers. Data came from immunoSEQ multiplex PCR; TCRdb stores just in-frame clones and leaves some out. The sample records about 190,000 clones, around 81% being singletons. This clonotype was sampled from a woman in her 50s in good health and CMV-seropositive. Sequencing input: PBMCs. This chain uses TRBV27 with TRBJ1-2; D is possibly TRBD1 (5 bases). The CDR3 DNA reads as TGTGCCAGCAGTTTCAAGGGGTACTATGGCTACACCTTC. Encoded protein: CASSFKGYYGYTF.